These T cell receptor beta chains were read from a single sample in a study of T cells after yellow fever vaccination. Using its own MiXCR run on the 5' RACE reads, TCRdb lists one record per CDR3 protein. The table includes 510,000 or so distinct CDR3 sequences, 19% detected once. Sample: PBMCs, taken 15 days after the yellow fever booster vaccination. These receptors came from a man aged 25 to 45 who received the YFV17D yellow fever vaccine. The conserved cysteine and the conserved F or W are not part of the CDR3 here.

v_gene	j_gene	CDR3aa
TRBV12-3/TRBV12-4	TRBJ2-1	ASSFSNEQF
TRBV12-3/TRBV12-4	TRBJ2-3	ASSSLAGGVTDTQY
TRBV28	TRBJ1-4	ASAAGEAKLF
TRBV10-3	TRBJ2-7	AISEKQGAYEQY
TRBV20-1	TRBJ2-3	SAPLAGTDTQY
TRBV5-6	TRBJ2-4	ASSLVGVEEIQY
TRBV9	TRBJ2-1	ASSVGGTSYNEQF
TRBV7-2	TRBJ2-1	ASSLEVGWKF
TRBV20-1	TRBJ2-1	SASELAGTYNEQF
TRBV25-1	TRBJ2-7	ASRHSGSYEQY
TRBV4-2	TRBJ1-5	ASSQDARGQPQH
TRBV11-2	TRBJ2-3	ASSFSQYGAETRGDTQY
TRBV6-5	TRBJ2-1	ASSYSGLAGVYNEQF
TRBV29-1	TRBJ1-1	SVEKPNEAF
TRBV7-9	TRBJ2-5	ASRKGQQETQY
TRBV5-1	TRBJ2-3	ASSEAGTGGQDTQY